The 24 T cell receptor beta chains reported below all come from one sample, sequenced in a study of T cell repertoires in cytomegalovirus infection. No antigen has been assigned to these receptors. Via MiXCR, TCRdb re-called the reads, giving one row per CDR3 protein. The sample has about 770,000 distinct CDR3 sequences, almost 30% seen once. The sample in question was cultured CD8+ T cells from PBMCs, obtained from culture after CMV antigen stimulation. Receptors were obtained from a human donor in good health (CMV status not recorded). Some clones in this sample may be carry-over from other donors' samples.

The gene calls are TRBV20-1 and TRBJ1-2, with D possibly matching TRBD1 (6 bases). Germline CDR1 reads DFQATT; CDR2 reads SNEGSKA (reference sequence). The CDR3 totals 14 residues. V was pared by 6 bases and J by 5 bases, with 19 bases between. In DNA form, the CDR3 reads TGCAGTGCCAATACCCCCGGGACACCTTATGGCTACACCTTC. Residues: CSANTPGTPYGYTF.

This chain uses TRBV12-5 with TRBJ2-3; D remains ambiguous. The CDR3 has 13 amino acids. Trimming cost V 1 base and J 6 bases, with 8 bases left between them. Germline-derived CDR1 and CDR2 are LGHNT and FRNRAP. The CDR3 nucleotides read TGTGCTAGTGGTTTGGGTCTAGTGGATACGCAGTATTTT. It is translated as CASGLGLVDTQYF. Looking up the rest from reference TRBV12-5 and TRBJ2-3 gives the full variable domain: DARVTQTPRHKVTEMGQEVTMRCQPILGHNTVFWYRQTMMQGLELLAYFRNRAPLDDSGMPKDRFSAEMPDATLATLKIQPSEPRDSAVYFCASGLGLVDTQYFGPGTRLTVL.

The rearrangement links TRBV5-6 to TRBJ2-4; no clear D. This CDR3 has 15 amino acids. Germline loops: CDR1 SGHDT, CDR2 YYEEEE. V was clipped by 6 bases and J by 0 bases, with 13 bases between them. The CDR3 loop is CASTSGSEAKNIQYF. CDR3 bases: TGTGCCAGCACCTCGGGCAGCGAAGCCAAAAACATTCAGTACTTC. Full variable domain (remainder filled in from reference TRBV5-6 and TRBJ2-4): DAGVTQSPTHLIKTRGQQVTLRCSPKSGHDTVSWYQQALGQGPQFIFQYYEEEERQRGNFPDRFSGHQFPNYSSELNVNALLLGDSALYLCASTSGSEAKNIQYFGAGTRLSVL.

This clonotype has ten or more counts. The chain combines TRBV7-2 with TRBJ1-1; maybe TRBD1 (5 bases). The CDR3 has 12 amino acids. The V gene's germline CDR1 is SGHTA and CDR2 FQGNSA. The V and J ends lost 5 bases and 8 bases respectively, with 12 bases between them. The CDR3 bases are TGTGCCAGCAGCCCGGGGGGTGTAGAAGCTTTCTTT. Translation: CASSPGGVEAFF. The variable domain in full, with the rest retrieved from reference TRBV7-2 and TRBJ1-1, is GAGVSQSPSNKVTEKGKDVELRCDPISGHTALYWYRQSLGQGLEFLIYFQGNSAPDKSGLPSDRFSAERTGGSVSTLTIQRTQQEDSAVYLCASSPGGVEAFFGQGTRLTVV.

A note on this clonotype: The junction departs from the called germline gene at one end, perhaps through a read error. V usage is TRBV4-1 and J usage is TRBJ2-7; TRBD2 matches at 9 bases. Germline CDR1 reads MGHRA; CDR2 reads YSYEKL. This CDR3 comprises 17 residues. CDR3 coding DNA: TGTGCCAGCAGTCAAGATACGGGCGGGGGGGCCCGAGGAGAGCAGTACTTC. It codes for CASSQDTGGGARGEQYF.

CDR3 region: CASSLTGAREKLFF. The CDR3 region has the DNA TGTGCCAGCAGCCTGACAGGGGCCCGTGAAAAACTGTTTTTT. This sequence joins TRBV7-3 and TRBJ1-4; TRBD1 agrees at 8 bases. V lost 5 bases and J lost 7; bases outside the gene matches: 6. Looked up from germline, CDR1 is SGHTA and CDR2 is FQGTGA. CDR3 size: 14 residues.

This chain links TRBV27 with TRBJ2-3; D call uncertain. CDR3 length: 13 residues. Looked up from germline, CDR1 is MNHEY and CDR2 is SMNVEV (reference sequence). V was shortened by 3 bases and J by 4 bases, with 8 bases between the two germline ends. CDR3 sequence: CASSFPTSDTQYF. In nucleotides, the CDR3 is TGTGCCAGCAGTTTCCCGACCTCAGATACGCAGTATTTT.

The chain carries TRBV7-8 and TRBJ1-3, with 9 bases matching TRBD1. This CDR3 has 14 amino acids. V dropped 4 bases and J dropped 3; count of bases not matched to a gene: 1. The germline gives CDR1 SGHVS, CDR2 FQNEAQ. The CDR3 nucleotides are TGTGCCAGCAGCTGGGGACAGGGTGGAAACACCATATATTTT. Amino acids: CASSWGQGGNTIYF.

V and J are TRBV7-9 and TRBJ1-2, with TRBD1 matching 7 bases. The germline gives CDR1 SEHNR, CDR2 FQNEAQ (reference sequence). The CDR3 has 15 amino acids. V trimming: 5 bases; J trimming: 8 bases; junction bases outside the gene matches: 14. CDR3 DNA: TGTGCCAGCAGCGAACACCTTGACAGGGTCGTGGGCTACACCTTC. Encoded protein: CASSEHLDRVVGYTF. The whole variable domain, remainder taken from reference TRBV7-9 and TRBJ1-2, is DTGVSQNPRHKITKRGQNVTFRCDPISEHNRLYWYRQTLGQGPEFLTYFQNEAQLEKSRLLSDRFSAERPKGSFSTLEIQRTEQGDSAMYLCASSEHLDRVVGYTFGSGTRLTVV.

The chain carries TRBV19 and TRBJ1-1; D gene ambiguous. The CDR3 spans 14 residues. In germline, CDR1 is LNHDA, CDR2 SQIVND (reference sequence). V lost 3 bases and J lost 5, with 13 bases in between. The CDR3 region has the DNA TGTGCCAGTAGTATCGGGGAACTTGAGACTGAAGCTTTCTTT. It is translated as CASSIGELETEAFF.

This CDR3 reads CASSVVGGSQETQYF. Written as DNA, the CDR3 is TGTGCCAGCAGCGTAGTGGGGGGGAGTCAAGAGACCCAGTACTTC. The genes are TRBV9 and TRBJ2-5; 7 bases line up with TRBD2. The CDR3 loop spans 15 amino acids. Looked up from germline, CDR1 is SGDLS and CDR2 is YYNGEE. Trimming removed 0 bases from V and 2 bases from J; junction bases left unmatched: 4.

This clonotype has only a few counts. The chain recombines TRBV12-3 or TRBV12-4 with TRBJ2-1; 8 positions match TRBD2. The CDR3 extends over 13 amino acids. J lost 4 bases, V lost 11 bases, and 7 bases had no gene match. CDR3 sequence reads: CADRGGEYNEQFF. The CDR3 DNA sequence: TGTGCCGACCGGGGGGGGGAGTACAATGAGCAGTTCTTC.

The chain links TRBV6-2 or TRBV6-3 to TRBJ1-2, with 7 positions matching TRBD1. Germline values: CDR1 MNHEY, CDR2 SVGEGT. V lost 6 bases, J lost 7 bases, and 11 bases stayed unmatched. The CDR3 has 14 residues. The CDR3 region is CASRDRPLFLGYTF. CDR3 DNA: TGTGCCAGCAGGGACAGGCCGCTTTTTCTTGGCTACACCTTC.

This chain uses TRBV13 with TRBJ2-3, with 7 positions matching TRBD2. CDR1 and CDR2 from the germline V gene are PRHDT and FYEKMQ (reference sequence). After removal of 4 bases from V and 4 bases from J, the junction contained 11 bases not matched to a gene. This CDR3 comprises 16 residues. The CDR3: CASSYLAEGYADTQYF. As DNA, the CDR3 is TGTGCCAGCAGCTATCTAGCGGAGGGGTATGCAGATACGCAGTATTTT. The whole variable domain, remainder taken from reference TRBV13 and TRBJ2-3, is AAGVIQSPRHLIKEKRETATLKCYPIPRHDTVYWYQQGPGQDPQFLISFYEKMQSDKGSIPDRFSAQQFSDYHSELNMSSLELGDSALYFCASSYLAEGYADTQYFGPGTRLTVL.

This clonotype was observed at least ten times. The genes are TRBV7-2 and TRBJ1-3; tentative D call: TRBD1 (6 bases). V was cut by 5 bases and J by 4 bases, with 18 bases left in between. CDR3 size: 16 residues. CDR1 and CDR2 (germline): SGHTA, FQGNSA. CDR3 sequence: CASSPDRTLRGNTIYF. The CDR3, as DNA: TGTGCCAGCAGCCCAGACAGGACCCTTAGGGGAAACACCATATATTTT. The variable domain in full, completed from reference TRBV7-2 and TRBJ1-3, reads GAGVSQSPSNKVTEKGKDVELRCDPISGHTALYWYRQSLGQGLEFLIYFQGNSAPDKSGLPSDRFSAERTGGSVSTLTIQRTQQEDSAVYLCASSPDRTLRGNTIYFGEGSWLTVV.

This clonotype was found a few times. This rearrangement joins TRBV10-3 to TRBJ2-5; tentatively, D is TRBD2 (6 bases). Germline V gene sequence: CDR1 ENHRY, CDR2 SYGVKD. The CDR3 has 16 residues. With 0 bases removed from V and 5 bases from J, the gap between germline ends came to 16 bases. The CDR3: CAISESGLQGDETQYF. In DNA form, the CDR3 reads TGTGCCATCAGTGAGTCGGGACTGCAAGGCGACGAGACCCAGTACTTC.

This clonotype was found a few times. The rearrangement uses TRBV7-6 and TRBJ1-1; tentative D call: TRBD1 (5 bases). V lost 3 bases and J 0 bases, leaving 11 bases between the germline ends. Germline CDR1 is SGHVS and CDR2 is FNYEAQ. This CDR3 has 15 amino acids. In DNA, the CDR3 is TGTGCCAGCAGCTTCGCCGGGGGACTGAACACTGAAGCTTTCTTT. Protein: CASSFAGGLNTEAFF.

This rearrangement joins TRBV20-1 to TRBJ2-1, with D possibly TRBD2 on 5 matching bases. Germline assignment: CDR1 DFQATT and CDR2 SNEGSKA (reference sequence). This CDR3 comprises 16 residues. Trimming left V 1 base short and J 7 bases short, with 20 bases between. The CDR3 loop is CSARAQGAVGWNEQFF. The CDR3 nucleotides read TGCAGTGCTAGAGCCCAAGGAGCGGTGGGTTGGAATGAGCAGTTCTTC.

The chain couples TRBV19 to TRBJ1-5, with D unresolved. With 10 bases removed from V and 2 bases from J, the gap between germline ends came to 18 bases. The CDR3 loop spans 15 amino acids. CDR1 and CDR2 (germline): LNHDA, SQIVND (reference sequence). The DNA of the CDR3 is TGTGCCACCGCATGGGGAAATATGGGCAATCAGCCCCAGCATTTT. Encoded protein: CATAWGNMGNQPQHF.

This clonotype has ten or more counts. The J gene is TRBJ2-7, the V gene TRBV5-5; 9 bases are shared with TRBD1. With V trimmed by 5 bases and J by 5 bases, 8 bases remained unmatched. This CDR3 is built from 14 residues. Germline CDR1 reads SGHKS; CDR2 reads YYEKEE (reference sequence). The CDR3 reads CASSRNRGPNEQYV. The CDR3 DNA reads TGTGCCAGCAGTAGAAACAGGGGGCCGAACGAGCAGTACGTC.

The chain joins TRBV12-3 or TRBV12-4 to TRBJ1-3; D possibly corresponds to TRBD1 (5 bases). The CDR3 runs 15 residues. Trimming took off 5 bases at V and 4 bases at J, with 15 bases between the two ends. The chain's CDR3 is CASSPSLQVGNTIYF. The CDR3 coding sequence is TGTGCCAGCAGTCCCAGTTTACAGGTCGGAAACACCATATATTTT.

The rearrangement uses TRBV28 and TRBJ2-1, with a tentative D call TRBD2 (5 bases). This CDR3 has 13 amino acids. The germline gives CDR1 MDHEN, CDR2 SYDVKM. V shed 2 bases and J shed 8 bases, with 10 bases lying between them. The CDR3 here is CASSLRTGDEQFF. CDR3 in DNA: TGTGCCAGCAGTTTAAGGACTGGGGATGAGCAGTTCTTC.

Comments on this clonotype: The CDR3 carries no conserved terminal phenylalanine or tryptophan, so it likely arises from a read error. This chain uses TRBV5-1 with TRBJ1-1; D might be TRBD1 (5 bases). Per germline, CDR1 SGHRS and CDR2 YFSETQ. The CDR3 is 16 amino acids. The V and J ends lost 0 bases and 7 bases respectively, with 19 bases between them. The CDR3 DNA is TGCGCCAGCAGCTTGGCCTCCCGAGAACGGGGGAGTGAAGCTTTCCTT. As protein: CASSLASRERGSEAFL.

This chain connects TRBV4-3 to TRBJ1-2; D remains unclear. CDR1 is LGHNA, CDR2 YSLEER, per germline. The V gene lost 1 base and the J gene lost 5 bases, with 8 bases spanning the gap. The length of the CDR3 is 13 residues. DNA of the CDR3: TGCGCCAGCAGCCAAGCTGGTCCTTATGGCTACACCTTC. Its protein is CASSQAGPYGYTF.